The 2 T cell receptor beta chains presented below share a single source sample, sequenced in a study of blood T cell repertoires in COVID-19. This table comes from immunoSEQ multiplex PCR, and its TCRdb copy is limited to in-frame clones, with some not included. The sample has 100,000 or so clones; roughly nine tenths are singletons. Sequencing was performed on peripheral blood. The receptors were gathered from a man aged 45-60 years with acute or convalescent COVID-19.

The chain has TRBV2 and TRBJ1-5; tentative D call: TRBD1 (5 bases). Germline CDR1 and CDR2: SNHLY and FYNNEI. The CDR3 covers 14 residues. Trimming cost V 3 bases and J 7 bases, with 13 bases left between them. The CDR3 reads CASSDAGGGQPQHF. The CDR3 DNA follows: TGTGCCAGCAGTGACGCCGGGGGGGGGCAGCCCCAGCATTTT.

The CDR3 bases are TGTGCCAGCAGCCCAGGGCTCGAACATTTCACTGAAGCTTTCTTT. Protein sequence: CASSPGLEHFTEAFF. The genes are TRBV7-9 and TRBJ1-1, with a possible D match to TRBD1 (5 bases). Trimming took 5 bases from V and 4 from J, leaving 17 bases between them. Per germline, CDR1 SEHNR and CDR2 FQNEAQ (reference sequence). The CDR3 covers 15 residues.